This TCR beta chain was documented in a study of T cell responses to AZD1222 COVID-19 vaccine. The protocol was immunoSEQ multiplex PCR, while the TCRdb copy is restricted to in-frame clones and leaves out a portion. The sample lists roughly 150,000 clones, less than 95% seen once, with around 1.3% in the top ten. Germline values: CDR1 LGHNA, CDR2 YSLEER. The ends were cut back, 0 bases at V and 2 bases at J, with 20 bases in the middle. The CDR3 sequence is 18 residues long. The sequence was obtained from an adult in good health. Sequencing was performed on peripheral blood, taken on day 0 of AZD1222 vaccination. This chain joins TRBV4-3 and TRBJ2-7, with D possibly being TRBD2 (5 bases). The CDR3 region is CASSQEMIRSGIPYEQYF. CDR3 in DNA: TGCGCCAGCAGCCAAGAAATGATCCGCTCGGGGATCCCCTACGAGCAGTACTTC.